This TCR beta chain emerged from a study of blood T cells in healthy people across ages. General study findings and limits: Samples with more naive T cells showed higher observed beta diversity. Unknown CMV status may confound age-related changes in expanded clones.

On this clonotype: Its antigen is unknown.

PCR was performed a second time for about 6 to 12 cycles using a sample-barcoded 5' primer and a J-beta primer mix. At least 2.5 million CDR3-containing paired-end reads were obtained per sample. TCRdb itself ran the 5' RACE reads through MiXCR, one entry per CDR3 protein. Of 650,000 to 800,000 distinct CDR3 sequences in the sample, around 43% were seen once. Germline CDR1 MNHEY, CDR2 SMNVEV (reference sequence). Trimming at V came to 7 bases and at J to 2 bases, leaving 5 bases not matched to a gene. The CDR3 length is 14 residues. This TCR derives from a man in his 60s in good health. The gene calls are TRBV27 and TRBJ2-3; 8 bases are a match to TRBD1. Material for sequencing was blood. The CDR3 loop is CASNPTGVTDTQYF. CDR3 in DNA: TGTGCCAGCAACCCGACAGGGGTCACAGATACGCAGTATTTT.